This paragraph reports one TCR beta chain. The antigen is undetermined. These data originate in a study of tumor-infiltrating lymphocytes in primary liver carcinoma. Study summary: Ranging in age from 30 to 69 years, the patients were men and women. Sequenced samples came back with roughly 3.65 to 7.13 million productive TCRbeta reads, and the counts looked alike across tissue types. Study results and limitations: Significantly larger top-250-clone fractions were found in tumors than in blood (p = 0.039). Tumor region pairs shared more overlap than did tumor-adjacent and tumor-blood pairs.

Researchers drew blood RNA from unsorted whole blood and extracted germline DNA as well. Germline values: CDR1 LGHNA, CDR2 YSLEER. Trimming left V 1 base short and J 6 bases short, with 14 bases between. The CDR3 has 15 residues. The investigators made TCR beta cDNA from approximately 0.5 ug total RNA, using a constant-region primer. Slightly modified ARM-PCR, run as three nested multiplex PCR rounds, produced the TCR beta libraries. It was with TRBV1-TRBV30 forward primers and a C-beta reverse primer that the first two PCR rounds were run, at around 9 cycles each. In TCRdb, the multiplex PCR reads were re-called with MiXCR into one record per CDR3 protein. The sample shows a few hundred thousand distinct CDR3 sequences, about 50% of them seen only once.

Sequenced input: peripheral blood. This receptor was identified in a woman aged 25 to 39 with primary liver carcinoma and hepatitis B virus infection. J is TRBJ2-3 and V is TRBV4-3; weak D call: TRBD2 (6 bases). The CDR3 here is CASSQGAGLEDTQYF. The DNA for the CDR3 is TGCGCCAGCAGCCAAGGCGCGGGATTGGAGGATACGCAGTATTTT.